The 18 T cell receptor beta chains below come from one sample, sequenced in a study of breast tumors, draining lymph nodes, adjacent tissues. MiXCR, run by TCRdb on the multiplex PCR reads, gives a single entry per CDR3 protein. This table has fewer than 250,000 distinct CDR3 sequences, less than 40% appearing once. Axillary draining lymph nodes of breast cancer patients supplied the node samples. Input material: axillary lymph node tissue. These receptors all come from a female donor with breast cancer. Some clones in this sample may be carry-over from other donors' samples.

There are many counts of this clonotype. V and J are TRBV30 and TRBJ2-7, with 12 bases aligning to TRBD2. CDR1 is GTSNPN, CDR2 SVGIG, per germline (reference sequence). The CDR3 sequence is 13 residues long. J was trimmed by 3 bases and V by 7 bases; bases with no gene match: 4. The CDR3 here is CASSSGRDYEQYF. CDR3 bases: TGTGCCTCTTCTAGCGGGAGGGACTACGAGCAGTACTTC.

In DNA, the CDR3 is TGTGCCAGTAGTATAGCGGTCGTACAGGGAACTGAAGCTTTCTTT. Protein product: CASSIAVVQGTEAFF. V usage is TRBV19 and J usage is TRBJ1-1; tentative D call: TRBD1 (6 bases). The CDR3 is made up of 15 amino acids. V was clipped by 1 base and J by 5 bases, with 14 bases between them. Per germline, CDR1 LNHDA and CDR2 SQIVND (reference sequence).

As for this clonotype: One junction end disagrees with the germline gene, perhaps due to a read error. The rearrangement uses TRBV11-3 and TRBJ2-2; the D call may be TRBD1 or TRBD2 (5 bases each). The germline V gene has CDR1 SGHNT and CDR2 YENEEA. There are 12 residues in the CDR3. This CDR3 is CASSTILGALFF. The CDR3, as DNA: TGTGCTAGCAGCACGATACTCGGGGCGCTGTTTTTT.

About this clonotype: A much larger clone differs from this one at a single base, so this may be a read error. The J gene is TRBJ2-1, the V gene TRBV6-5, with D perhaps matching TRBD1 or TRBD2 (5 bases each). The V and J ends lost 6 bases and 9 bases respectively, with 15 bases between them. Germline assignment: CDR1 MNHEY and CDR2 SVGAGI. This CDR3 has 13 amino acids. The CDR3: CASRPSLRGEQFF. Here the CDR3 DNA reads TGTGCCAGCAGGCCTAGCTTGAGGGGTGAGCAGTTCTTC.

In DNA form, the CDR3 reads TGTGCCAGCAGTTTTTCGCGAGGGGATGAGCAGTTCTTC. Translation gives CASSFSRGDEQFF. The chain employs TRBV12-3 or TRBV12-4 and TRBJ2-1; either TRBD1 or TRBD2 may fit D (5 bases each). The V gene lost 3 bases and the J gene lost 8 bases, with 11 bases spanning the gap. The CDR3 length is 13 residues.

This clonotype was seen at least ten times. A read error may be the cause here, since a much bigger clone is one base away. The rearrangement uses TRBV7-2 and TRBJ2-5; 7 nucleotides match TRBD2. CDR3 length: 15 amino acids. Germline CDR1 and CDR2: SGHTA and FQGNSA. The chain's CDR3 is CASSSQRDLKETQHF. The CDR3 nucleotides are TGTGCCAGCAGCTCTCAGCGGGATCTAAAAGAGACCCAGCACTTC. The complete variable domain, with remaining parts taken from reference TRBV7-2 and TRBJ2-5, reads GAGVSQSPSNKVTEKGKDVELRCDPISGHTALYWYRQSLGQGLEFLIYFQGNSAPDKSGLPSDRFSAERTGGSVSTLTIQRTQQEDSAVYLCASSSQRDLKETQHFGPGTRLLVL.

This clonotype has at least ten counts. The V call is TRBV12-3 or TRBV12-4, the J call TRBJ1-5; unclear D gene. CDR3 length: 15 amino acids. V was pared by 2 bases and J by 2 bases, with 10 bases between. The CDR3, as DNA: TGTGCCAGCAGTTTAAGTCCCCAGGGCAATCAGCCCCAGCATTTT. Its translation is CASSLSPQGNQPQHF.

At least ten counts were recorded for this clonotype. The chain joins TRBV4-1 to TRBJ2-1, with D tentatively TRBD2 (7 bases). The CDR3 has 16 residues. V gave up 4 bases and J gave up 3 bases, with 16 bases separating them. Germline V CDR1 and CDR2: MGHRA, YSYEKL. In DNA, the CDR3 is TGCGCCAGCAGCCCAAAAAGGGGGACTAACTACAATGAGCAGTTCTTC. Translation gives CASSPKRGTNYNEQFF.

The gene calls are TRBV24-1 and TRBJ1-6; tentatively, D is TRBD1 (6 bases). This CDR3 region has 13 residues. Trimming stripped 9 bases from V and 8 bases from J, with 13 bases between. CDR1 KGHDR and CDR2 SFDVKD come from the germline V gene. CDR3 DNA: TGTGCCACCGCGACAGGCCGAGATTCACCCCTCCACTTT. This encodes CATATGRDSPLHF.

This clonotype was seen many times. The chain couples TRBV20-1 to TRBJ2-1, with a tentative D call TRBD2 (8 bases). The CDR3 covers 17 residues. Germline-derived CDR1 and CDR2 are DFQATT and SNEGSKA (reference sequence). The V and J ends lost 7 bases and 7 bases respectively, with 29 bases between them. CDR3 nucleotide sequence: TGCAGTGGGGACAGCTCGGTTGGAACGGGAGGGCCGAATGAGCAGTTCTTC. It codes for CSGDSSVGTGGPNEQFF.

The chain uses TRBV29-1 and TRBJ1-6; 12 bases align to TRBD1. The ends lost 7 bases at V and 7 bases at J; junction bases unmatched: 8. CDR3 length: 15 residues. From germline, CDR1 is SQVTM and CDR2 ANQGSEA. CDR3 sequence (DNA): TGCAGCGGGGACAGGGGGCGTTTCGGGAATTCACCCCTCCACTTT. Amino acid sequence: CSGDRGRFGNSPLHF.

This clonotype was recorded a few times. This may be a read error: a much more frequent sequence differs by one nucleotide. V is TRBV10-3 and J is TRBJ2-1; weak D call: TRBD2 (5 bases). The CDR3 covers 14 residues. The germline gives CDR1 ENHRY, CDR2 SYGVKD. The CDR3, as DNA: TGTGCCATCAGTAGCGGAAGCTCCTACGATGAGCAGTTCTTC. This encodes CAISSGSSYDEQFF.

There are many counts of this clonotype. The chain is built from TRBV6-6 and TRBJ2-3; D remains ambiguous. This CDR3 region has 15 residues. CDR1 MNHNY and CDR2 SVGAGI come from the germline V gene (reference sequence). The V end lost 5 bases, the J end lost 6 bases, and 18 bases lay between the germline ends. The CDR3 DNA follows: TGTGCCAGCAGTCGATACTCGTCCCCTGGGGATACGCAGTATTTT. Translation gives CASSRYSSPGDTQYF.

At least ten counts were recorded for this clonotype. The gene calls are TRBV20-1 and TRBJ1-2; perhaps TRBD1 as D (5 bases). The CDR3 totals 11 residues. CDR1 and CDR2 from the germline V gene are DFQATT and SNEGSKA (reference sequence). V was cut by 4 bases and J by 8 bases, with 11 bases left in between. CDR3 sequence: CSATGGEGYTF. The CDR3 coding sequence is TGCAGTGCTACCGGAGGGGAAGGCTACACCTTC.

The chain has TRBV7-6 and TRBJ1-1; tentatively, D is TRBD1 (5 bases). The length of the CDR3 is 14 residues. V was trimmed by 2 bases and J by 1 base, leaving 8 bases between them. CDR1 SGHVS and CDR2 FNYEAQ come from the germline V gene. CDR3 loop: CASSLRGRNTEAFF. The DNA for the CDR3 is TGTGCCAGCAGCTTAAGGGGCAGGAACACTGAAGCTTTCTTT.

This clonotype was counted many times. The chain employs TRBV11-2 and TRBJ2-7, with D unresolved. Trimming cost V 2 bases and J 7 bases, with 12 bases left between them. Germline CDR1 and CDR2: SGHAT and FQNNGV. The CDR3 length is 13 residues. The CDR3 sequence: CASSLYPQSEQYF. DNA for the CDR3: TGTGCCAGCAGCTTATATCCCCAGTCGGAGCAGTACTTC. Complete variable domain (other parts from reference TRBV11-2 and TRBJ2-7): EAGVAQSPRYKIIEKRQSVAFWCNPISGHATLYWYQQILGQGPKLLIQFQNNGVVDDSQLPKDRFSAERLKGVDSTLKIQPAKLEDSAVYLCASSLYPQSEQYFGPGTRLTVT.

This clonotype has more than one count but fewer than ten. At one boundary the junction diverges from the germline segment, which might be a read error. V gene TRBV7-2 combines with J gene TRBJ2-5; D may be TRBD1 (6 bases). Germline values: CDR1 SGHTA, CDR2 FQGNSA. The CDR3 length is 15 residues. The CDR3 sequence: CASSPVFRGSETQHF. CDR3 nucleotides: TGTGCCAGCAGCCCCGTTTTCAGGGGTTCGGAGACCCAGCACTTC.

With respect to this clonotype: The CDR3 ends on some other residue instead of the conserved phenylalanine or tryptophan, so this is likely a read error. No DNA is shown, since the ends of the CDR3 on it are uncertain; the CDR3 is the one TCRdb lists. The chain uses TRBV2 and TRBJ1-6. The CDR3 sequence runs 8 residues, both termini included. Germline V gives CDR1 SNHLY, CDR2 FYNNEI. CDR3 residues: CASSQGPS.